Shown below are 14 T cell receptor beta chains from a single sample sequenced in a study of CD8 T cells in ankylosing spondylitis. TCRdb called the 5' RACE reads again in MiXCR, with one record for every CDR3 protein. The sample carries approximately 220,000 distinct CDR3 sequences, about a quarter recorded once. The sample consisted of blood, either unsorted or a sorted T cell fraction (not recorded which). All receptors come from a male donor with ankylosing spondylitis or in good health (not recorded which).

This clonotype is medium-sized within its sample. V and J are TRBV10-2 and TRBJ2-7; D gene unclear. The CDR3 loop spans 13 amino acids. CDR1 is WSHSY and CDR2 is SAAADI in the germline V gene. Trimming removed 5 bases from V and 3 bases from J, with 11 bases in between. CDR3 residues: CASSRQEDYEQYF. In nucleotides, the CDR3 is TGCGCCAGCAGTCGGCAGGAAGACTACGAGCAGTACTTC.

This clonotype has a count of ten or more. The V call is TRBV5-1, the J call TRBJ1-6; TRBD1 agrees at 9 bases. After removal of 4 bases from V and 13 bases from J, the junction contained 6 bases not matched to a gene. Germline CDR1 reads SGHRS; CDR2 reads YFSETQ. CDR3 length: 13 residues. The CDR3 region has the DNA TGCGCCAGCAGCACGGGACAGGGAGACCCCCTCCACTTT. Protein sequence: CASSTGQGDPLHF.

This clonotype has ten or more counts. This chain links TRBV29-1 with TRBJ2-7; TRBD1 aligns across 7 bases. CDR1 and CDR2 (germline): SQVTM, ANQGSEA. V shed 7 bases and J 1 base; nucleotides not matched to a gene: 7. The CDR3 extends over 13 amino acids. CDR3 amino acids: CSAAGTVSYEQYF. The CDR3 DNA reads as TGCAGCGCCGCCGGGACAGTTTCCTACGAGCAGTACTTC.

This clonotype was seen ten or more times. This chain connects TRBV14 to TRBJ1-6; D not certain. The germline V gene has CDR1 SGHDN and CDR2 FVKESK. The CDR3 has 13 residues. V was shortened by 4 bases and J by 8 bases, with 9 bases between the two germline ends. The CDR3 sequence is CASSPTGYSPLHF. The DNA of the CDR3 is TGTGCCAGCAGCCCCACGGGGTATTCACCCCTCCACTTT.

This clonotype was observed many times. CDR3 loop: CASSSWTGKSDSPLHF. The CDR3, as DNA: TGCGCCAGCAGCTCCTGGACAGGGAAGTCGGATTCACCCCTCCACTTT. The genes are TRBV5-1 and TRBJ1-6; 8 bases match TRBD1. CDR1 SGHRS and CDR2 YFSETQ come from the germline V gene. The CDR3 length is 16 residues. V dropped 3 bases and J dropped 8; count of bases not matched to a gene: 10.

The chain carries TRBV20-1 and TRBJ2-3; D might be TRBD1 or TRBD2, each matching 6 bases. CDR3 length: 18 amino acids. Germline assignment: CDR1 DFQATT and CDR2 SNEGSKA (reference sequence). V gave up 0 bases and J gave up 13 bases, with 32 bases separating them. CDR3 DNA sequence: TGCAGTGCTAGAGATACGCGGGGAACAGGGACGGGACGGAGCAAGGAGTATTTT. It is translated as CSARDTRGTGTGRSKEYF.

This clonotype was observed at least ten times. The rearrangement links TRBV7-3 to TRBJ2-2, with 7 nucleotides matching TRBD1. Per germline, CDR1 SGHTA and CDR2 FQGTGA. V lost 1 base to trimming and J lost 5 bases; unmatched junction nucleotides: 19. There are 20 residues in the CDR3. In DNA form, the CDR3 reads TGTGCCAGCAGCTTAAGGGTGACAGGGAATTATCTCGTAGGGACCGGGGAGCTGTTTTTT. Translated, it gives CASSLRVTGNYLVGTGELFF.

The V call is TRBV6-1, the J call TRBJ1-1; D remains ambiguous. This CDR3 comprises 11 residues. Trimming pared 6 bases from V and 4 bases from J, leaving 6 bases between. The germline gives CDR1 MNHNS, CDR2 SASEGT. CDR3 coding DNA: TGTGCCAGCAGAGAGGGCACTGAAGCTTTCTTT. It specifies CASREGTEAFF.

On this clonotype itself: A read error may produce the germline difference seen at one junction end. The chain employs TRBV12-3 or TRBV12-4 and TRBJ2-2, with 12 bases matching TRBD1. The CDR3 contains 16 residues. CDR3 nucleotides: TGTGACAGCAGAAGAGCCGGGACAGGGGGCTCCGGGGAGCTGTTTTTT. This translates into CDSRRAGTGGSGELFF.

This clonotype was seen repeatedly, ten times or more. This chain links TRBV28 with TRBJ2-4, with D possibly matching TRBD2 (5 bases). The V and J ends lost 4 bases and 6 bases respectively, with 19 bases between them. CDR1 is MDHEN, CDR2 SYDVKM, per germline. The CDR3 consists of 16 residues. The CDR3 nucleotides read TGTGCCAGCAGTTCTGCCTTACTAGGAAGCGGAAACATTCAGTACTTC. It translates to CASSSALLGSGNIQYF.

V is TRBV9 and J is TRBJ1-2, with a possible D match to TRBD1 (6 bases). This CDR3 region has 12 residues. Trimming took off 7 bases at V and 5 bases at J, with 12 bases between the two ends. The V gene's germline CDR1 is SGDLS and CDR2 YYNGEE. CDR3 protein: CASGGQAYGYTF. The CDR3 DNA sequence: TGTGCCAGCGGGGGGCAGGCATATGGCTACACCTTC.

Many counts were recorded for this clonotype. The chain has TRBV12-3 or TRBV12-4 and TRBJ2-7, with D perhaps TRBD2 (6 bases). The CDR3 length is 15 residues. V lost 4 bases and J 0 bases, leaving 13 bases between the germline ends. CDR3 sequence: CASSSRGSGSYEQYF. The CDR3 DNA follows: TGTGCCAGCAGTTCCCGGGGTAGCGGCTCCTACGAGCAGTACTTC.

J is TRBJ2-1 and V is TRBV20-1; TRBD2 matches at 7 bases. The germline V gene has CDR1 DFQATT and CDR2 SNEGSKA (reference sequence). The CDR3 contains 15 residues. The J segment lost 8 bases and the V segment lost 3 bases, leaving 13 bases of the junction unmatched. CDR3 region: CSARSAGGGSHEQFF. CDR3 sequence (DNA): TGCAGTGCTAGGAGCGCCGGAGGCGGGAGCCATGAGCAGTTCTTC.

Only a few counts were recorded for this clonotype. V and J are TRBV5-5 and TRBJ2-7; no clear D gene. The germline V gene encodes CDR1 SGHKS and CDR2 YYEKEE (reference sequence). Between the trimmed V and J ends, which lost 3 bases and 2 bases, there was a span of 15 bases. There are 15 residues in the CDR3. The CDR3 reads CASSWTSPITYEQYF. The CDR3, as DNA: TGTGCCAGCAGCTGGACCTCTCCGATTACCTACGAGCAGTACTTC.